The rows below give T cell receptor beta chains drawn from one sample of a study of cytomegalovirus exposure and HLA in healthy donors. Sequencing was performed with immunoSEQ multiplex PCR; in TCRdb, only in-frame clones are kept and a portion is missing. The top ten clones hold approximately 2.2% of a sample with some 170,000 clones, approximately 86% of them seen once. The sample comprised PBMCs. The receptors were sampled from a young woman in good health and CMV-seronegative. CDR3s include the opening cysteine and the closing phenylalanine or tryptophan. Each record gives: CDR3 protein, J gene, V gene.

CDR3aa: CARSGYTF; j_gene: TRBJ1-2; v_gene: TRBV2
CDR3aa: CASSFDGVRETQYF; j_gene: TRBJ2-5; v_gene: TRBV5-1
CDR3aa: CASSPTRDSNYGYTF; j_gene: TRBJ1-2; v_gene: TRBV18
CDR3aa: CASSHFRLASRADTQYF; j_gene: TRBJ2-3; v_gene: TRBV4-1
CDR3aa: CASSPSSGRAVNEQFF; j_gene: TRBJ2-1; v_gene: TRBV4-3
CDR3aa: CAWSLALRGTGANVLTF; j_gene: TRBJ2-6; v_gene: TRBV30
CDR3aa: CASSIVRGRGGSGYTF; j_gene: TRBJ1-2; v_gene: TRBV19
CDR3aa: CASSPRHKLNTQYF; j_gene: TRBJ2-3; v_gene: TRBV25-1
CDR3aa: CASSVGLAGTEQFF; j_gene: TRBJ2-1; v_gene: TRBV9
CDR3aa: CASRGGLTNEQYF; j_gene: TRBJ2-7; v_gene: TRBV10-3
CDR3aa: CASSQDRGGLGGYTF; j_gene: TRBJ1-2; v_gene: TRBV4-3
CDR3aa: CASSRQGSSYNEQFF; j_gene: TRBJ2-1; v_gene: TRBV5-1
CDR3aa: CASSLAGSGYGYTF; j_gene: TRBJ1-2; v_gene: TRBV7-2
CDR3aa: CASSPTGTVDLREQYF; j_gene: TRBJ2-7; v_gene: TRBV5-1
CDR3aa: CASLKGARGPGELFF; j_gene: TRBJ2-2; v_gene: TRBV19
CDR3aa: CAISLGSKETQYF; j_gene: TRBJ2-5; v_gene: TRBV10-3